The sequence of this TCR beta chain was determined in a study of identical twins. Findings of the study overall: Abundant cord blood beta clonotypes carried fewer insertions; memory repertoires showed none. Excess low generation probability was seen in twin-shared out-of-frame alpha sequences.

Everyone who gave samples was a healthy Caucasian. This clonotype occurred a few times. What it binds is unknown. CDR1 and CDR2 (germline): DFQATT, SNEGSKA (reference sequence). The CDR3 is 13 residues long. The V and J ends lost 3 bases and 1 base respectively, with 9 bases between them. Template switching introduced a universal primer site, and the cDNA bore unique molecular identifiers. TCRdb re-called the 5' RACE reads with MiXCR, one entry per CDR3 protein. This table holds 500,000 to 700,000 distinct CDR3 sequences, just over 7% found once. A further study also used this sample, focusing on yellow fever vaccine responses in identical twins.

This chain uses TRBV20-1 with TRBJ2-5, with D perhaps TRBD2 (6 bases). This TCR came from a woman between 18 and 29 years old in good health. The sample taken for sequencing was PBMCs. The CDR3 spells CSARGGPQETQYF. The CDR3 bases are TGCAGTGCTAGGGGGGGTCCCCAAGAGACCCAGTACTTC.